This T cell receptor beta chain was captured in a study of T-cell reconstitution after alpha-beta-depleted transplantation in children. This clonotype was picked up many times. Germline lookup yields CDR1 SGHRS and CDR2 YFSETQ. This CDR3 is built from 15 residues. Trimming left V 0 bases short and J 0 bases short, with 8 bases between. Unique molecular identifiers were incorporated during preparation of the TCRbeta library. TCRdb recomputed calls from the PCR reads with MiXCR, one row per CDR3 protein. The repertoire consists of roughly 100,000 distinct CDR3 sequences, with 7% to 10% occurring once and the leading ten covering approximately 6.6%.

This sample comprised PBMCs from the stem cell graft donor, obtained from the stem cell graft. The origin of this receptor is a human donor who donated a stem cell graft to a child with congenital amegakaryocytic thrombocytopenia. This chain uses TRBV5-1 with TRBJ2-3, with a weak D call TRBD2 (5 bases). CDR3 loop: CASSLEEGSTDTQYF. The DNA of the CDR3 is TGCGCCAGCAGCTTGGAAGAGGGAAGCACAGATACGCAGTATTTT. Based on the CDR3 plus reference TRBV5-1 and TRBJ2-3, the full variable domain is KAGVTQTPRYLIKTRGQQVTLSCSPISGHRSVSWYQQTPGQGLQFLFEYFSETQRNKGNFPGRFSGRQFSNSRSEMNVSTLELGDSALYLCASSLEEGSTDTQYFGPGTRLTVL.